Listed below are T cell receptor beta chains from one sample, sequenced in a study of T cell responses to AZD1222 COVID-19 vaccine. TCRdb keeps only in-frame clones here, not all; method: immunoSEQ multiplex PCR. This sample carries 130,000 to 150,000 clones, under 95% of them seen once, and the ten largest clones take less than 2%. The sequencing used peripheral blood, collected on day 0 of AZD1222 vaccination. These receptor sequences come from an adult in good health. Each CDR3 is given with its conserved first and last residue. The order of the fields is V gene, D gene, clone size, J gene, CDR3 DNA, CDR3 protein. A D gene is named only where the DNA matches it firmly. The size field is filled for only some rows; it gives once, few, many or a size class.

V: TRBV5-4; D: .; size: .; J: TRBJ1-2; DNA: TGTGCCAGCAGCTCCCCCCGAGACGGATCTAACTATGGCTACACCTTC; CDR3: CASSSPRDGSNYGYTF
V: TRBV30; D: .; size: .; J: TRBJ1-5; DNA: TGTGCCTGGAGTGTACTTGGGGACAGCAATCAGCCCCAGCATTTT; CDR3: CAWSVLGDSNQPQHF
V: TRBV7-9; D: .; size: .; J: TRBJ2-4; DNA: TGTGCCAACAGCAGGGCAGGAACAAACATTCAGTACTTC; CDR3: CANSRAGTNIQYF
V: TRBV2; D: .; size: .; J: TRBJ1-5; DNA: TGTGCCAGCAGGATGGAGGGGGGATTGCAGCATTTT; CDR3: CASRMEGGLQHF
V: TRBV3-1/TRBV3-2; D: .; size: .; J: TRBJ1-5; DNA: TGTGCCAGCAGCCCCGTCCGGGACAATAGCAATCAGCCCCAGCATTTT; CDR3: CASSPVRDNSNQPQHF
V: TRBV2; D: TRBD1; size: .; J: TRBJ2-7; DNA: TGTGCCAGCAGTGCCCAGGGACAGGGACTATACGAGCAGTACTTC; CDR3: CASSAQGQGLYEQYF
V: TRBV4-2; D: .; size: once; J: TRBJ2-3; DNA: TGTGCCAGCAGCCAAGATAAGGCAGGACTTCACACAGATACGCAGTATTTT; CDR3: CASSQDKAGLHTDTQYF
V: TRBV6-2/TRBV6-3; D: .; size: .; J: TRBJ1-3; DNA: TGTGCCAGCAGTTGGGAGACTGGAAACACCATATATTTT; CDR3: CASSWETGNTIYF
V: TRBV6-2/TRBV6-3; D: .; size: .; J: TRBJ1-2; DNA: TGTGCCAGCAGTTACGGGGGTGTAGCTAACTATGGCTACACCTTC; CDR3: CASSYGGVANYGYTF
V: TRBV19; D: .; size: .; J: TRBJ2-1; DNA: TGTGCCAGTAGTATAGAAGGCGGGGCGCCCTACAATGAGCAGTTCTTC; CDR3: CASSIEGGAPYNEQFF
V: TRBV12-3/TRBV12-4; D: .; size: .; J: TRBJ2-7; DNA: TGTGCCAGCGGTCGGGACACCACCTACGAGCAGTACTTC; CDR3: CASGRDTTYEQYF
V: TRBV18; D: .; size: .; J: TRBJ1-1; DNA: TGTGCCAGCTCAGGGCTGCCCTTGGGGGCTTTCTTT; CDR3: CASSGLPLGAFF
V: TRBV11-2; D: .; size: .; J: TRBJ1-3; DNA: TGTGCCAGCAGCTTAGCGTGGAGAAGAAACACCATATATTTT; CDR3: CASSLAWRRNTIYF
V: TRBV12-5; D: TRBD2; size: .; J: TRBJ2-1; DNA: TGTGCTAGTGGTCTCCAGGTAGCGGGGGGGCCCAGTGAGCAGTTCTTC; CDR3: CASGLQVAGGPSEQFF
V: TRBV19; D: .; size: .; J: TRBJ1-2; DNA: TGTGCCAGTCTATCACCGGGATCTCACTATGGCTACACCTTC; CDR3: CASLSPGSHYGYTF
V: TRBV7-8; D: TRBD1; size: .; J: TRBJ1-2; DNA: TGTGCCAGCAGCCCTCGGACAGGGGGCAGGGATGGCTACACCTTC; CDR3: CASSPRTGGRDGYTF
V: TRBV4-1; D: .; size: .; J: TRBJ2-5; DNA: TGCGCCAGCAGCCAAGATCCGGGGGCTTGGGAGACCCAGTACTTC; CDR3: CASSQDPGAWETQYF
V: TRBV7-8; D: .; size: .; J: TRBJ2-7; DNA: TGTGCCAGCAGCTTAGCGGGACGGATCTCCTACGAGCAGTACTTC; CDR3: CASSLAGRISYEQYF
V: TRBV18; D: .; size: .; J: TRBJ2-5; DNA: TGTGCCAGCTCACCAATGATGGGGTCCCAAGAGACCCAGTACTTC; CDR3: CASSPMMGSQETQYF
V: TRBV13; D: TRBD1; size: .; J: TRBJ2-4; DNA: TGTGCCAGCAGCTCCCGACAGGGGGTCAGAAACATTCAGTACTTC; CDR3: CASSSRQGVRNIQYF
V: TRBV29-1; D: .; size: once; J: TRBJ1-2; DNA: TGCAGCGTTGTAGAGGGCCGCCACGGCTACACCTTC; CDR3: CSVVEGRHGYTF
V: TRBV7-9; D: TRBD1; size: .; J: TRBJ1-4; DNA: TGTGCCAGCAGCCCGGGGACAGGGGGTGCTAATGAAAAACTGTTTTTT; CDR3: CASSPGTGGANEKLFF
V: TRBV11-2; D: TRBD1; size: .; J: TRBJ1-2; DNA: TGTGCCAGCAGCAAAGCTCGGGACAGAGACTATGGCTACACCTTC; CDR3: CASSKARDRDYGYTF
V: TRBV7-2; D: TRBD2; size: .; J: TRBJ2-3; DNA: TGTGCCAGCAGCTCCTACCCCCTAGCGGGGGGAGCAGATACGCAGTATTTT; CDR3: CASSSYPLAGGADTQYF
V: TRBV25-1; D: .; size: .; J: TRBJ1-2; DNA: TGTGCCAGCAGTGAAATGGCGGATTATGGCTACACCTTC; CDR3: CASSEMADYGYTF
V: TRBV4-3; D: .; size: once; J: TRBJ2-7; DNA: TGCGCCAGCAGCCAAGCAGGGGGAGGGGACGAGCAGTACTTC; CDR3: CASSQAGGGDEQYF
V: TRBV19; D: .; size: .; J: TRBJ1-1; DNA: TGTGCCAGTAGTGGGGGGGCCATGAACACTGAAGCTTTCTTT; CDR3: CASSGGAMNTEAFF
V: TRBV4-3; D: TRBD1; size: .; J: TRBJ1-5; DNA: TGCGCCAGCAGCCAAGACGCCCCCGGACAGGGGGGTCAGCCCCAGCATTTT; CDR3: CASSQDAPGQGGQPQHF
V: TRBV5-1; D: .; size: .; J: TRBJ1-5; DNA: TGCGCCAGCAGCTTGGATCCGGGGATCGAGCCCCAGCATTTT; CDR3: CASSLDPGIEPQHF
V: TRBV5-1; D: TRBD1; size: once; J: TRBJ1-5; DNA: TGCGCCAGCAGCTTGGAGGGGGCGGATCAGCCCCAGCATTTT; CDR3: CASSLEGADQPQHF
V: TRBV11-2; D: .; size: once; J: TRBJ2-7; DNA: TGTGCCAGCAGTCTGGTTGGGGTCTACTTC; CDR3: CASSLVGVYF
V: TRBV7-9; D: TRBD1; size: .; J: TRBJ1-5; DNA: TGTGCCAGCAGCGGATGGGACCAGGGGGGCAATCAGCCCCAGCATTTT; CDR3: CASSGWDQGGNQPQHF
V: TRBV7-2; D: .; size: .; J: TRBJ2-7; DNA: TGTGCCAGCAGCATCACAGGGAGCCACGAGCAGTACTTC; CDR3: CASSITGSHEQYF
V: TRBV5-1; D: .; size: .; J: TRBJ1-6; DNA: TGCGCCAGCAGCTTACAGGGTTCACCCCTCCACTTT; CDR3: CASSLQGSPLHF
V: TRBV30; D: TRBD1; size: .; J: TRBJ1-2; DNA: TGTGCCTGGAGAGGACAGGGGGCAGATAGCTATGGCTACACCTTC; CDR3: CAWRGQGADSYGYTF
V: TRBV4-3; D: .; size: .; J: TRBJ1-4; DNA: TGCGCCAGCAGCCAAGATCCAGGGGTGGGAAAACTGTTTTTT; CDR3: CASSQDPGVGKLFF
V: TRBV10-2; D: .; size: .; J: TRBJ2-7; DNA: TGCGCCAGCAGTGAGAGCGCCAGGACCTACGAGCAGTACTTC; CDR3: CASSESARTYEQYF
V: TRBV13; D: .; size: .; J: TRBJ2-7; DNA: TGTGCCAGCAGCTTAGACGGGTCTTGGGAGCAGTACTTC; CDR3: CASSLDGSWEQYF
V: TRBV19; D: .; size: .; J: TRBJ2-6; DNA: TGTGCCTGCAGGGTATCTGGGGCCAACGTCCTGACTTTC; CDR3: CACRVSGANVLTF
V: TRBV18; D: .; size: .; J: TRBJ1-2; DNA: TGTGCCAGCTCACCAACGCCTTATGGCTACACCTTC; CDR3: CASSPTPYGYTF
V: TRBV7-9; D: .; size: .; J: TRBJ1-4; DNA: TGTGCCAGCAGCCCAAGGAGGGTTAATGAAAAACTGTTTTTT; CDR3: CASSPRRVNEKLFF
V: TRBV18; D: .; size: .; J: TRBJ2-3; DNA: TGTGCCAGCTCACCTCGGGTGGGTAGCACAGATACGCAGTATTTT; CDR3: CASSPRVGSTDTQYF
V: TRBV4-2; D: .; size: once; J: TRBJ1-1; DNA: TGTGCCAGCAGGACGGGGTCAAGGGGAGAACGGGAAGCTTTCTTT; CDR3: CASRTGSRGEREAFF
V: TRBV7-9; D: TRBD1; size: .; J: TRBJ1-2; DNA: TGTGCCAGCGCCCGACCCGGGACAGGGGGCTTTGTCTTTTCGGGCTACACCTTC; CDR3: CASARPGTGGFVFSGYTF
V: TRBV5-1; D: .; size: .; J: TRBJ2-7; DNA: TGCGCCAGCAGCTTGGGACTAAGGTACGAGCAGTACTTC; CDR3: CASSLGLRYEQYF
V: TRBV29-1; D: .; size: .; J: TRBJ1-2; DNA: TGCAGCGTTGGAAGGGAAGCTAACTATGGCTACACCTTC; CDR3: CSVGREANYGYTF
V: TRBV29-1; D: .; size: .; J: TRBJ1-2; DNA: TGCAGCGTTGATTCGCCAGGAAACTATGGCTACACCTTC; CDR3: CSVDSPGNYGYTF
V: TRBV24-1; D: .; size: once; J: TRBJ2-5; DNA: TGTGCCACCAGTGATCCGGCCGGGACGGTGGGACAAGAGACCCAGTACTTC; CDR3: CATSDPAGTVGQETQYF
V: TRBV7-2; D: .; size: .; J: TRBJ2-3; DNA: TGTGCCAGCAGCGCAAACCGGGCAGATACGCAGTATTTT; CDR3: CASSANRADTQYF
V: TRBV7-8; D: .; size: .; J: TRBJ1-2; DNA: TGTGCCAGCAGCTTACCGGGACACCTTTTCTATGGCTACACCTTC; CDR3: CASSLPGHLFYGYTF
V: TRBV6-5; D: .; size: .; J: TRBJ1-4; DNA: TGTGCCAGCAGTACCACAGGGTACGAAAAACTGTTTTTT; CDR3: CASSTTGYEKLFF
V: TRBV18; D: .; size: .; J: TRBJ2-5; DNA: TGTGCCAGCTCACCACGGCAGGGAGCATCACAGGAGACCCAGTACTTC; CDR3: CASSPRQGASQETQYF
V: TRBV5-1; D: .; size: .; J: TRBJ1-1; DNA: TGCGCCAGCAGCTTGGCGGCGGATTTAACTGAAGCTTTCTTT; CDR3: CASSLAADLTEAFF
V: TRBV19; D: .; size: .; J: TRBJ2-6; DNA: TGTGCCAGTAGTTTGTGGGCCGGCTCGAGCTCTGGGGCCAACGTCCTGACTTTC; CDR3: CASSLWAGSSSGANVLTF
V: TRBV29-1; D: TRBD1; size: .; J: TRBJ1-1; DNA: TGCAGCGCGACATCCGGGACAGGATATGAAGCTTTCTTT; CDR3: CSATSGTGYEAFF
V: TRBV27; D: .; size: .; J: TRBJ2-5; DNA: TGTGCCAGCAGTTTGAACGTGGTGGAGACCCAGTACTTC; CDR3: CASSLNVVETQYF
V: TRBV5-1; D: .; size: .; J: TRBJ2-7; DNA: TGCGCCAGCAGCACAGCGGGACAGGACTACGAGCAGTACTTC; CDR3: CASSTAGQDYEQYF
V: TRBV11-1; D: TRBD2; size: .; J: TRBJ2-5; DNA: TGTGCCAGCAGCTTAAGGCGGGGGGCCCAAGAGACCCAGTACTTC; CDR3: CASSLRRGAQETQYF
V: TRBV28; D: .; size: once; J: TRBJ2-2; DNA: TGTGCCAGCAGTCGGGACGTCTCGAACACCGGGGAGCTGTTTTTT; CDR3: CASSRDVSNTGELFF